This T cell receptor beta chain appears in the sequencing data of a study of immune cell composition in non-small cell lung cancer. Findings of the study overall: Top 10 clone scores and clonality were higher in squamous than adenocarcinoma. TIL tumour reactivity correlated with maximal tumour-associated clone frequency in adenocarcinoma. Tumour-associated clones >0.5% occurred in roughly 35% of adenocarcinomas, roughly 80% of squamous.

Clones were read by immunoSEQ multiplex PCR, and TCRdb kept only the in-frame ones, dropping some. The sample has some 13,000 clones, more than 65% seen once; the top ten hold approximately 14%. With regard to this clone: Its antigen is currently unknown.

Trimming stripped 3 bases from V and 4 bases from J, with 13 bases between. The CDR3 consists of 14 residues. Per germline, CDR1 SGHRS and CDR2 YFSETQ. This rearrangement joins TRBV5-1 to TRBJ1-2; D is ambiguous. The sequenced material came from lung tumor tissue. This receptor was taken from a human donor with non-small cell lung cancer. CDR3 nucleotides: TGCGCCAGCAGCTCGCCGGGAGGGTCCTATGGCTACACCTTC. Translation gives CASSSPGGSYGYTF.